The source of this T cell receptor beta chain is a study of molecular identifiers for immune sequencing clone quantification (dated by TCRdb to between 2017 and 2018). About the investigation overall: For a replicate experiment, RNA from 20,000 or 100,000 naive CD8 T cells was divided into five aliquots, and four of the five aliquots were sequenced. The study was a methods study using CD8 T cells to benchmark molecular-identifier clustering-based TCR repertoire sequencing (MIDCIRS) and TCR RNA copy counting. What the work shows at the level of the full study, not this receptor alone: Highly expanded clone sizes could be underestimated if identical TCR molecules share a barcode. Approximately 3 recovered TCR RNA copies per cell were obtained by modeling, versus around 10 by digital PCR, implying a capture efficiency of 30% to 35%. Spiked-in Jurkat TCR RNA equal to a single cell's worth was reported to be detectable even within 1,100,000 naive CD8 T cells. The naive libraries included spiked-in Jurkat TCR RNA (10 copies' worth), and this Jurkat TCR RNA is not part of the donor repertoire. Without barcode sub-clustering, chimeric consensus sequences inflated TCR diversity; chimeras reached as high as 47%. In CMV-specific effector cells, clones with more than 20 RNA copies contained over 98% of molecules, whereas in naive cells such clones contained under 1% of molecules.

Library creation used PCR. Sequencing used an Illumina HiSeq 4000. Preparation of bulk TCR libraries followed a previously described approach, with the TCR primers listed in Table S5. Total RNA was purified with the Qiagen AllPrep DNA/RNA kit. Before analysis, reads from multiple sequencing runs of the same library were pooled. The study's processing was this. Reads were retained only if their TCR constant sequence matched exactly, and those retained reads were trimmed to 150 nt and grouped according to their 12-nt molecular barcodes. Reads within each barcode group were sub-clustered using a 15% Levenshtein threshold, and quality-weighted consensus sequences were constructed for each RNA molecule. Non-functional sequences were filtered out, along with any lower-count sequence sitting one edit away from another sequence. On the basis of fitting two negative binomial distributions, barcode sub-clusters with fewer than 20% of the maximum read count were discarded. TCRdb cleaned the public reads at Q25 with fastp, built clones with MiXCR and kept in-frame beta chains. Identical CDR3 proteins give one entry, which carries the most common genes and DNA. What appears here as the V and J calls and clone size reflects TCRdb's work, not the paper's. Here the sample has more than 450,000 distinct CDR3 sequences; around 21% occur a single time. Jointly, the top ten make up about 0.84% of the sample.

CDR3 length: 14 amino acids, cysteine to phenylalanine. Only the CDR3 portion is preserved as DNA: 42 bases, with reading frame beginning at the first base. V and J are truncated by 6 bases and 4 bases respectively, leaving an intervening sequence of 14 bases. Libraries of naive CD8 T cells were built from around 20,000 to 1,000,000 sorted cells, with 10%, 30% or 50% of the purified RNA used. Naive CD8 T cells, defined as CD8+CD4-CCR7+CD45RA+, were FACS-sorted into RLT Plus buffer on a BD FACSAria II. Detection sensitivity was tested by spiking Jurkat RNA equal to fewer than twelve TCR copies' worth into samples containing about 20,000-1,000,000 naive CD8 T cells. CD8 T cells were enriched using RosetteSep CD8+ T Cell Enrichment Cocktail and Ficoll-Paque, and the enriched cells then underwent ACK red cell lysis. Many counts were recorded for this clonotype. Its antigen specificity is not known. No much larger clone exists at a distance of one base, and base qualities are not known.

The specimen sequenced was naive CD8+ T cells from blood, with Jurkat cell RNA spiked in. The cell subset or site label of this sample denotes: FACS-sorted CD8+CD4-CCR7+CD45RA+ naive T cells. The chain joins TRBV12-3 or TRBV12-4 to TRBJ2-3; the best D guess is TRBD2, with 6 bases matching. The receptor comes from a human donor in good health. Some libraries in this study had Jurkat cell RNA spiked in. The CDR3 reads CASSHPAGPDTQYF. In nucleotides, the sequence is TGTGCCAGCAGCCACCCAGCGGGTCCAGATACGCAGTATTTT.